This T cell receptor beta chain appears in the sequencing data of a study of T cells in Graves' hyperthyroidism and ophthalmopathy. Amplified TCR beta CDR3 regions derived from RNA transcripts. Initially, a first-round RT-PCR of the TCR CDR3 employed the HTBI primer set. TCRdb passed the multiplex PCR reads through MiXCR, listing each CDR3 protein once. The sample has about 250,000 distinct CDR3 sequences; 20% to 25% are singletons. CDR1 is SGHAT, CDR2 FQNNGV, per germline. This CDR3 is built from 14 residues. V lost 1 base to trimming and J lost 2 bases, with 8 bases between them. Disease duration was under 3 months in the ophthalmopathy patients, who also had a Clinical Activity Score of at least 3 and a NOSPECS grade of at least 4. A patient was excluded if there was uncontrolled infection, other autoimmune disease, pregnancy or lactation. Diagnoses used clinical symptoms, serum thyroxine and TRAb, thyroid ultrasound and orbital computed tomography. PBMCs were collected from an approximately 9.3 ml volume of fresh peripheral blood.

Material for sequencing was blood. The sequence came from a young man with Graves' ophthalmopathy. V and J are TRBV11-2 and TRBJ1-2; no firm D call. CDR3 region: CASSLAGPNYGYTF. Written as DNA, the CDR3 is TGTGCCAGCAGCTTAGCCGGGCCCAACTATGGCTACACCTTC. Full variable domain (rest looked up from reference TRBV11-2 and TRBJ1-2): EAGVAQSPRYKIIEKRQSVAFWCNPISGHATLYWYQQILGQGPKLLIQFQNNGVVDDSQLPKDRFSAERLKGVDSTLKIQPAKLEDSAVYLCASSLAGPNYGYTFGSGTRLTVV.